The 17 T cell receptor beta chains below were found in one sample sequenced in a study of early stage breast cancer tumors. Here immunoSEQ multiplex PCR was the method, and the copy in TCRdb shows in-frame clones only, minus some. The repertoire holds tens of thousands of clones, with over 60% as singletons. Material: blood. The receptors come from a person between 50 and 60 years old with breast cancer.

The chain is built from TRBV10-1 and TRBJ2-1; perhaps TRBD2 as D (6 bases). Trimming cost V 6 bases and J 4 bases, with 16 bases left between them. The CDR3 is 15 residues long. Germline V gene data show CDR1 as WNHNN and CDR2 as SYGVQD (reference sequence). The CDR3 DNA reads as TGCGCCAGCAGCTTAACCGGGACTGAATACAATGAGCAGTTCTTC. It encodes CASSLTGTEYNEQFF.

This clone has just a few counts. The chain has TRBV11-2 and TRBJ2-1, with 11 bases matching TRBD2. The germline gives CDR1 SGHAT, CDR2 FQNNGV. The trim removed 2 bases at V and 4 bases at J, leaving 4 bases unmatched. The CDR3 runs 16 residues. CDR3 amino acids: CASSLRRTSGYNEQFF. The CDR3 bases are TGTGCCAGCAGCTTAAGGAGGACTAGCGGGTACAATGAGCAGTTCTTC.

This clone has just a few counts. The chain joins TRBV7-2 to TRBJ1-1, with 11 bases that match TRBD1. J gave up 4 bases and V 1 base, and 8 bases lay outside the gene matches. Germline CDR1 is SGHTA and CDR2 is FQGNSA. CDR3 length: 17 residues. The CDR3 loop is CASSLVGQGAYITEAFF. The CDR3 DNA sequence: TGTGCCAGCAGCTTAGTAGGACAGGGGGCGTATATCACTGAAGCTTTCTTT.

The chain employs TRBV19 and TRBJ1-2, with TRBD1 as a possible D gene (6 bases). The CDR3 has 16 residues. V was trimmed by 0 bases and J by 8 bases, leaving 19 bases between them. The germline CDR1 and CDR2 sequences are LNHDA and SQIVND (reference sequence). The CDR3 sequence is CASSIDPSFRGKGYTF. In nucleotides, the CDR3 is TGTGCCAGTAGTATAGATCCCTCTTTCAGGGGCAAGGGCTACACCTTC.

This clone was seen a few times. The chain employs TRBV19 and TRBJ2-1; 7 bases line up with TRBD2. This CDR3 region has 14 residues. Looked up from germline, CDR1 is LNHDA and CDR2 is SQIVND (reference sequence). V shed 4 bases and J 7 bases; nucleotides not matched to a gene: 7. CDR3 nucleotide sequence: TGTGCCAGTAGTAGCGGGAGACAGTGGAATGAGCAGTTCTTC. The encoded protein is CASSSGRQWNEQFF.

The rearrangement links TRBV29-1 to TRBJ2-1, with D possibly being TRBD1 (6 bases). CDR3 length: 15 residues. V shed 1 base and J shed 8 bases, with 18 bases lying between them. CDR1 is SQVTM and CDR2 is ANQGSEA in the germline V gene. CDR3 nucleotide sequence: TGCAGCGTTGAAGTCCCGGGACAAGGAAGGCATGAGCAGTTCTTC. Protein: CSVEVPGQGRHEQFF.

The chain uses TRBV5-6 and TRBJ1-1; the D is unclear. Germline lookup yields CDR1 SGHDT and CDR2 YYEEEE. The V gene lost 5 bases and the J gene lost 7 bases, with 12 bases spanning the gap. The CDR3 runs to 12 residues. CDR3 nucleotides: TGTGCCAGCAGGCGGAGAGGGAGTGAAGCTTTCTTT. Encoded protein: CASRRRGSEAFF.

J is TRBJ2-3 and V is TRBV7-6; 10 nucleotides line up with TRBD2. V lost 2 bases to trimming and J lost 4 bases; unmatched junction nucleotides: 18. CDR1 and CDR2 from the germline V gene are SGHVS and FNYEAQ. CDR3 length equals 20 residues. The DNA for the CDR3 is TGTGCCAGCAGCTTACGGGGCAGGCAGCCTAGCGGGAGTAAGGCAGATACGCAGTATTTT. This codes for CASSLRGRQPSGSKADTQYF.

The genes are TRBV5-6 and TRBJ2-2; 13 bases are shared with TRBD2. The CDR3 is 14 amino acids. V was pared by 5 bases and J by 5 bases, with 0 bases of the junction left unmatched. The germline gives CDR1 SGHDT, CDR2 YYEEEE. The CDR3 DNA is TGTGCCAGCAGGGGACTAGCGGGAACCGGGGAGCTGTTTTTT. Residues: CASRGLAGTGELFF.

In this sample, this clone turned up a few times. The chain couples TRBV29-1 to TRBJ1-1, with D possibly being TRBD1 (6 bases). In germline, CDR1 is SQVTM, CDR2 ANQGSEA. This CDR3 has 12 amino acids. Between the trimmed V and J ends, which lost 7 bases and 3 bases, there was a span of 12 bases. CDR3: CSGSGQHTEAFF. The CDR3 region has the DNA TGCAGCGGAAGCGGACAGCACACTGAAGCTTTCTTT.

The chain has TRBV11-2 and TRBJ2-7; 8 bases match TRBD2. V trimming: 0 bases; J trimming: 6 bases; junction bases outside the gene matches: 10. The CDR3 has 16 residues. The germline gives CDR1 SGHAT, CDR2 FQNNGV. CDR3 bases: TGTGCCAGCAGCTTAGATCGAAGCGGGAGTCGAGGCGAGCAGTACTTC. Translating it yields CASSLDRSGSRGEQYF.

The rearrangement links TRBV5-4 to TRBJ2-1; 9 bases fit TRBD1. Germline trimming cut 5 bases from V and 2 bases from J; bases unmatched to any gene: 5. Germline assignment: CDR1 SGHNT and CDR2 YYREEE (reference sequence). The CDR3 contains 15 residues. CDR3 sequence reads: CASRDRGSAYNEQFF. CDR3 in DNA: TGTGCCAGCAGGGACAGGGGTTCGGCCTACAATGAGCAGTTCTTC.

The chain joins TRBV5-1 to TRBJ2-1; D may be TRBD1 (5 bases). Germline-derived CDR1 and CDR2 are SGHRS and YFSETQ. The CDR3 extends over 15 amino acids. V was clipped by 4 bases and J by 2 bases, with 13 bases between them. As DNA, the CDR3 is TGCGCCAGCAGCGCGACTCAGGGTGCCTACAATGAGCAGTTCTTC. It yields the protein CASSATQGAYNEQFF.

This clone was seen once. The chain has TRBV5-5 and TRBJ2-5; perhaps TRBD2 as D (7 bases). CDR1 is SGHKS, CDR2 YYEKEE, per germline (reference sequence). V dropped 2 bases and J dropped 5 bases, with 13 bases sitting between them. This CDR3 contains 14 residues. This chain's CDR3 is CASSLVGGGETQYF. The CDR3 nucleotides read TGTGCCAGCAGCTTAGTCGGCGGGGGCGAGACCCAGTACTTC. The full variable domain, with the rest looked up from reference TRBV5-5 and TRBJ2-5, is DAGVTQSPTHLIKTRGQQVTLRCSPISGHKSVSWYQQVLGQGPQFIFQYYEKEERGRGNFPDRFSARQFPNYSSELNVNALLLGDSALYLCASSLVGGGETQYFGPGTRLLVL.

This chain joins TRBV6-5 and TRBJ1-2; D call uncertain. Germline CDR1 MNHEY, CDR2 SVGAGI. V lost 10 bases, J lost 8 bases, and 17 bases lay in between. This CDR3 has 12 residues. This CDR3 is CATSEGIAGYTF. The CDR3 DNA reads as TGTGCCACCTCGGAGGGTATTGCCGGCTACACCTTC.

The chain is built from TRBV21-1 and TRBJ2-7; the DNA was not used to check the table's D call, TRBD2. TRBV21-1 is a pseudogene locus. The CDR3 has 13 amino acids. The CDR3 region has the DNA TGTGCCAGCAGCGGGAGGGGGTCCTACGAGCAGTACGTC. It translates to CASSGRGSYEQYV.

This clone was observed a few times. The DNA of the CDR3 is TGTGCCAGCTCAGCCCGACAGAGCATGAACACTGAAGCTTTCTTT. Its protein product is CASSARQSMNTEAFF. The V gene is TRBV18, the J gene TRBJ1-1; TRBD1 is a possible D gene (5 bases). CDR1 is KGHSH and CDR2 is LQKENI in the germline V gene. V was pared by 5 bases and J by 0 bases, with 13 bases between. This CDR3 has 15 residues. Using reference TRBV18 and TRBJ1-1 for the parts outside the CDR3, the full variable domain is NAGVMQNPRHLVRRRGQEARLRCSPMKGHSHVYWYRQLPEEGLKFMVYLQKENIIDESGMPKERFSAEFPKEGPSILRIQQVVRGDSAAYFCASSARQSMNTEAFFGQGTRLTVV.